A selection of T cell receptor beta chains follows, all from one sample in a study of beta chain features in type 1 diabetes. The table came from immunoSEQ multiplex PCR; TCRdb's copy has only in-frame clones and leaves some out. The sample has about 740,000 clones, around 15% seen once. Sample: naive CD4+ T cells from blood. All receptors derive from a man aged 18 to 30 with type 1 diabetes. Both conserved end residues are part of each CDR3. A D gene is named only where the DNA matches it firmly. Clone size is given for some rows only: seen once, a few or many times, or a class if the clone is expanded.

J gene	clone size	D gene	CDR3 length	V gene	CDR3 DNA	CDR3 protein
TRBJ1-5	few	.	14	TRBV6-6	TGTGCCAGCAGTCCCCAGGGAGGTGGTCAGCCCCAGCATTTT	CASSPQGGGQPQHF
TRBJ2-2	.	.	14	TRBV5-4	TGTGCCAGCAGCCCGGGTGGTATGACCGGGGAGCTGTTTTTT	CASSPGGMTGELFF
TRBJ2-7	few	.	12	TRBV30	TGTGCCTGGAGTGTAACGCTCCGCGAGCAGTACTTC	CAWSVTLREQYF
TRBJ2-5	few	.	14	TRBV5-1	TGCGCCAGCAGCGAACAACCCGGACAAGAGACCCAGTACTTC	CASSEQPGQETQYF
TRBJ2-1	.	.	11	TRBV7-9	TGTGCCAGCACCCAGGGCAATGAGCAGTTCTTC	CASTQGNEQFF
TRBJ1-1	few	.	14	TRBV7-9	TGTGCCAGCAGCTTAGCTTCCGGGACGACTGAAGCTTTCTTT	CASSLASGTTEAFF
TRBJ2-7	.	.	11	TRBV30	TGTGCCTGGAGTGTACAGGCCGAGCAGTACTTC	CAWSVQAEQYF
TRBJ2-2	.	TRBD2	12	TRBV6-1	TGTGCCAGCATTCGGGAGGCCGGGGAGCTGTTTTTT	CASIREAGELFF
TRBJ2-7	few	.	10	TRBV6-1	TGTGCCAGCAAGGGCTACGAGCAGTACTTC	CASKGYEQYF
TRBJ2-4	.	.	13	TRBV14	TGTGCCAGCAGCCAAATAACCAAAAACATTCAGTACTTC	CASSQITKNIQYF
TRBJ2-2	.	TRBD1	15	TRBV5-1	TGCGCCAGCAGCGCCGACAGGGTTAACACCGGGGAGCTGTTTTTT	CASSADRVNTGELFF
TRBJ1-1	.	TRBD1	15	TRBV7-2	TGTGCCAGCAGCTTAGCCTGGGACAGGGTGTATGAGGCTTTCTTT	CASSLAWDRVYEAFF
TRBJ1-1	.	.	14	TRBV12-5	TGTGCTAGTGGTTTGTCCTCATGGAACACTGAAGCTTTCTTT	CASGLSSWNTEAFF
TRBJ2-2	.	TRBD1	15	TRBV10-3	TGTGCCATCAGCGACAGGGGGGCAAACACCGGGGAGCTGTTTTTT	CAISDRGANTGELFF
TRBJ1-6	.	.	16	TRBV27	TGTGCCAGCAGTTCCCTGGGGGCGGCCTATAATTCACCCCTCCACTTT	CASSSLGAAYNSPLHF
TRBJ1-2	few	.	13	TRBV29-1	TGCAGCGTCGTCAGGGACGGAACTAATGGCTACACCTTC	CSVVRDGTNGYTF
TRBJ2-3	few	.	13	TRBV19	TGTGCCAGTAGCGACGCCGACACAGATACGCAGTATTTT	CASSDADTDTQYF
TRBJ1-2	.	TRBD1	18	TRBV28	TGTGCCAGCAGCCGACCCTTCCAATTGGGGACAGCAAAGGGAGGCTACACCTTC	CASSRPFQLGTAKGGYTF
TRBJ2-3	.	TRBD2	16	TRBV14	TGTGCCAGCAGCCAAGATCTCGGTACTAGCGCGGCCACGCAGTATTTT	CASSQDLGTSAATQYF
TRBJ2-3	few	.	14	TRBV5-1	TGCGCCAGCAGCTTGTATCAGGGGCGAGATACGCAGTATTTT	CASSLYQGRDTQYF
TRBJ1-2	.	.	13	TRBV28	TGTGCCAGCGCCGTCGGGACCTTCTATGGCTACACCTTC	CASAVGTFYGYTF
TRBJ2-1	few	TRBD1	13	TRBV30	TGTGCCTGTCCGGGACAGGGGCTAGCGAAGCAGTTCTTC	CACPGQGLAKQFF
TRBJ2-5	.	TRBD2	12	TRBV2	TGTGCCGGTAGCGGGGGCGGGGAGACCCAGTACTTC	CAGSGGGETQYF
TRBJ2-7	few	.	14	TRBV7-6	TGTGCCAGCAGCTTAACAGACATCTCCTACGAGCAGTACTTC	CASSLTDISYEQYF
TRBJ2-2	few	.	13	TRBV6-1	TGTGCCAGCAAACGAGGGTACACCGGGGAGCTGTTTTTT	CASKRGYTGELFF
TRBJ2-1	.	.	14	TRBV5-1	TGCGCCAGCAGCTTGGGCGGGTCCTGGGATGAGCAGTTCTTC	CASSLGGSWDEQFF
TRBJ1-2	few	.	14	TRBV30	TGTGCCTGGAGCAGTCAGGGAAGTGGTGCTGGCTACACCTTC	CAWSSQGSGAGYTF
TRBJ1-1	.	TRBD1	16	TRBV27	TGTGCCAGCAGCCCACTACAGGGGCGTGGGAACACTGAAGCTTTCTTT	CASSPLQGRGNTEAFF
TRBJ2-1	few	TRBD1	15	TRBV7-2	TGTGCCAGCAGTCCGAGGGGGACAGGAGACCTGGTGCAGTTCTTC	CASSPRGTGDLVQFF
TRBJ2-7	.	.	13	TRBV28	TGTGCCAGCAGTTTAGTCAGGTCCTACGAGCAGTACTTC	CASSLVRSYEQYF
TRBJ2-1	.	.	16	TRBV2	TGTGCCAGCAGCGCCTTCGGGGTAATCTCCTACAATGAGCAGTTCTTC	CASSAFGVISYNEQFF
TRBJ2-7	.	.	12	TRBV5-1	TGCGCCAGCAGCTTAGAGAACTACGAGCAGTACTTC	CASSLENYEQYF
TRBJ1-2	few	TRBD1	18	TRBV7-9	TGTGCCAGCAGCTTAGTGGGAGGGGGCCTTCCCCTCGCCTATGGCTACACCTTC	CASSLVGGGLPLAYGYTF
TRBJ2-3	few	.	17	TRBV27	TGTGCCAGCAGTTCATGGGGTTTGGGGGCGTCGGCAGATACGCAGTATTTT	CASSSWGLGASADTQYF
TRBJ2-1	.	.	13	TRBV5-4	TGTGCCAGCAGCCCACCGACTGCAAATGAGCAGTTCTTC	CASSPPTANEQFF
TRBJ2-3	.	.	15	TRBV9	TGTGCCAGCAGCGGCGGGACGATCGGGGGAGATACGCAGTATTTT	CASSGGTIGGDTQYF
TRBJ2-1	few	TRBD1	16	TRBV7-8	TGTGCCAGCAGCGGCACAGGGGGCGCGTCCTACAATGAGCAGTTCTTC	CASSGTGGASYNEQFF
TRBJ2-5	.	.	17	TRBV10-3	TGTGCCATCAGTGAGTCGATCTCGGACAGCTCGAGGGAGACCCAGTACTTC	CAISESISDSSRETQYF
TRBJ2-1	.	TRBD2	13	TRBV30	TGTGCCGGCGGGACTAGCGGGGACAATGAGCAGTTCTTC	CAGGTSGDNEQFF
TRBJ1-1	few	.	13	TRBV6-5	TGTGCCAGCAGCCCAAGGGACAATTCTGAAGCTTTCTTT	CASSPRDNSEAFF
TRBJ1-4	.	.	11	TRBV6-5	TGTGCCAGCAGGAGAGAGGGAAAACTGTTTTTT	CASRREGKLFF
TRBJ1-2	few	.	13	TRBV6-5	TGTGCCAGCACTCCCACGGGCGGCTATGGCTACACCTTC	CASTPTGGYGYTF
TRBJ1-1	.	.	13	TRBV30	TGTGCCTGGAGTGTCGGCTTGGGGACTGAAGCTTTCTTT	CAWSVGLGTEAFF
TRBJ1-2	.	.	14	TRBV7-9	TGTGCCAGCAGCTCCAATTCAGGGGTACATGGCTACACCTTC	CASSSNSGVHGYTF
TRBJ2-1	few	.	13	TRBV27	TGTGCCAGCAGTTACGGACTCTTTGGTGAGCAGTTCTTC	CASSYGLFGEQFF
TRBJ1-1	few	.	14	TRBV19	TGTGCCAGTAGTAAAGGGATGGCAGAAACTGAAGCTTTCTTT	CASSKGMAETEAFF
TRBJ2-7	.	TRBD2	16	TRBV6-5	TGTGCCAGCAGTTACTCCTCTAGCGGGGGGGACTACGAGCAGTACTTC	CASSYSSSGGDYEQYF
TRBJ1-1	.	TRBD1	16	TRBV7-9	TGTGCCAGCAGCCCAGACAGGGGTAATACGAACACTGAAGCTTTCTTT	CASSPDRGNTNTEAFF
TRBJ1-6	few	.	14	TRBV10-1	TGCGCCAGCAGTGGGGGGACAATGAATTCACCCCTCCACTTT	CASSGGTMNSPLHF
TRBJ2-7	.	.	14	TRBV18	TGTGCCAGCTCACCAACCGCGACAGCCTACGAGCAGTACTTC	CASSPTATAYEQYF
TRBJ1-2	.	.	14	TRBV9	TGTGCCAGCAGCGTAGATCTGGGGGGAATTGGCTACACCTTC	CASSVDLGGIGYTF
TRBJ1-4	few	.	16	TRBV2	TGTGCCAGCAGTGAAGCGCTTTGGACCCTCGCGGAAAAACTGTTTTTT	CASSEALWTLAEKLFF
TRBJ2-5	.	TRBD2	15	TRBV2	TGTGCCAGCACCGGGGTAGCGGGGCACCAAGAGACCCAGTACTTC	CASTGVAGHQETQYF
TRBJ2-5	.	TRBD1	15	TRBV5-1	TGCGCCAGCAGCGCCTCCGGGACAGGGGAAGAGACCCAGTACTTC	CASSASGTGEETQYF
TRBJ2-7	.	.	14	TRBV7-6	TGTGCCAGCAGCCCATGGGGTATATCGGGCGAGCAGTACTTC	CASSPWGISGEQYF